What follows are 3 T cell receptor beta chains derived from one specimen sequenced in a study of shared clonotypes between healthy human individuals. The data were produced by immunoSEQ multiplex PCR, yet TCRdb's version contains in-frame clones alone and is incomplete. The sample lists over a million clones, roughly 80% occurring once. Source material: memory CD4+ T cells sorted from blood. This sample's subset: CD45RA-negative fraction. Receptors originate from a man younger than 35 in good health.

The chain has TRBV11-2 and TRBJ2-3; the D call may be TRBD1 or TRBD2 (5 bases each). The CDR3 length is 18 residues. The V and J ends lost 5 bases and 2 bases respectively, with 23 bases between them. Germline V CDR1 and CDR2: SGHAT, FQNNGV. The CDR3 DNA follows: TGTGCCAGCAGCGTATACCTACGAGGGGCAGCGGTCACAGATACGCAGTATTTT. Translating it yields CASSVYLRGAAVTDTQYF.

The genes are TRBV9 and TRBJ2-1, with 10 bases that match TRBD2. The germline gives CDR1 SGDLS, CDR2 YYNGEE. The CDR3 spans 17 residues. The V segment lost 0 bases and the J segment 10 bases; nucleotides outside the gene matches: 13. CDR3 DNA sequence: TGTGCCAGCAGCGTAGGCCCTAGCGGGAGTGTTTACAGGGAGCAGTTCTTC. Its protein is CASSVGPSGSVYREQFF.

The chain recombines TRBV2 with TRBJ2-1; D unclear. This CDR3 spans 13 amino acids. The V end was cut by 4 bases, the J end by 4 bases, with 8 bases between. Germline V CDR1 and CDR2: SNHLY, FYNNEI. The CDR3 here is CASSGETYNEQFF. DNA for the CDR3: TGTGCCAGCAGTGGAGAGACATACAATGAGCAGTTCTTC.